This T cell receptor beta chain came from a study of cytomegalovirus exposure and HLA in healthy donors. Overall study: The 120 or so validation repertoires, a later analysis reported, used the same platform as the 666 first-cohort repertoires.

V shed 7 bases, J shed 5 bases, and the junction held 11 bases outside the gene matches. Germline values: CDR1 SQVTM, CDR2 ANQGSEA. This CDR3 contains 14 residues. The repertoire was sequenced with immunoSEQ multiplex PCR; TCRdb's copy has only in-frame clones and lacks some. Of 95,000 to 150,000 clones detected, approximately 87% appear once; the ten largest clones hold 6% to 7%. The chain joins TRBV29-1 to TRBJ1-1; 9 bases map to TRBD1. Source material: PBMCs. This sequence was found in a woman between 18 and 29 years old in good health and CMV-seropositive. The CDR3 sequence is CSAYTGGPGTEAFF. The CDR3 DNA follows: TGCAGCGCCTATACAGGGGGCCCGGGTACTGAAGCTTTCTTT. The complete variable domain, with remaining parts taken from reference TRBV29-1 and TRBJ1-1, reads SAVISQKPSRDICQRGTSLTIQCQVDSQVTMMFWYRQQPGQSLTLIATANQGSEATYESGFVIDKFPISRPNLTFSTLTVSNMSPEDSSIYLCSAYTGGPGTEAFFGQGTRLTVV.